The rows below give T cell receptor beta chains drawn from one sample of a study of blood T cell repertoires in COVID-19. Sequenced by immunoSEQ multiplex PCR; TCRdb stores in-frame clones only, minus some. Found here are 130,000 or so clones, about 85% of them singletons; the top ten hold 1.5% to 2%. Sequencing was done on a sample of peripheral blood. All receptors derive from a human donor in a cohort sampled during active COVID-19. Both conserved end residues are part of each CDR3. Fields, in order: D gene, clone size, V gene, J gene, CDR3 protein, CDR3 DNA. A D gene is named only where the DNA matches it firmly. Expanded clones get a size class; other rows say once, few or many, or leave the size out.

>NA|NA|TRBV7-2|TRBJ2-5
CASSSSQAETQYF
TGTGCCAGCAGCTCATCGCAGGCAGAGACCCAGTACTTC
>TRBD2|NA|TRBV7-8|TRBJ2-1
CASSLGLAGVSEQFF
TGTGCCAGCAGCTTAGGGTTAGCGGGAGTGAGTGAGCAGTTCTTC
>NA|NA|TRBV10-3|TRBJ1-2
CAISDPTGQTYGYTF
TGTGCCATCAGCGACCCGACAGGTCAAACCTATGGCTACACCTTC
>NA|NA|TRBV6-2/TRBV6-3|TRBJ2-5
CASSSGREETQYF
TGTGCCAGCAGTAGCGGGCGGGAAGAGACCCAGTACTTC
>NA|few|TRBV28|TRBJ2-7
CASSLMRQIYEQYF
TGTGCCAGCAGTTTGATGCGGCAGATCTACGAGCAGTACTTC
>TRBD2|few|TRBV6-1|TRBJ2-6
CASSEAGGDGANVLTF
TGTGCCAGCAGTGAAGCCGGGGGGGATGGGGCCAACGTCCTGACTTTC
>TRBD2|NA|TRBV3-1/TRBV3-2|TRBJ2-1
CASSPRESTYNEQFF
TGTGCCAGCAGCCCGCGGGAGAGCACCTACAATGAGCAGTTCTTC
>NA|NA|TRBV18|TRBJ1-4
CASSPSGIDNEKLFF
TGTGCCAGCTCACCATCCGGGATAGATAATGAAAAACTGTTTTTT
>NA|NA|TRBV24-1|TRBJ2-3
CATSDLSGDSTDTQYF
TGTGCCACCAGTGATTTGTCCGGAGATAGCACAGATACGCAGTATTTT
>NA|NA|TRBV19|TRBJ2-2
CASSMESGNTGELFF
TGTGCCAGTAGTATGGAAAGCGGCAACACCGGGGAGCTGTTTTTT
>TRBD2|NA|TRBV27|TRBJ2-7
CASSPRNGRNYEQYF
TGTGCCAGCAGTCCGCGTAACGGGAGGAACTACGAGCAGTACTTC
>NA|NA|TRBV3-1/TRBV3-2|TRBJ2-1
CASSHQRHEQFF
TGTGCCAGCAGCCACCAGCGCCATGAGCAGTTCTTC
>NA|once|TRBV9|TRBJ2-7
CASSVGDTNSYEQYF
TGTGCCAGCAGCGTAGGGGACACTAACTCCTACGAGCAGTACTTC
>NA|NA|TRBV21-1|TRBJ2-5
CASSSRGREVGTQYF
TGTGCCAGCAGCTCACGAGGGCGGGAGGTGGGGACCCAGTACTTC
>NA|NA|TRBV7-8|TRBJ2-3
CASSLGRIYTDTQYF
TGTGCCAGCAGCTTAGGCAGGATTTACACAGATACGCAGTATTTT
>TRBD1|NA|TRBV7-9|TRBJ1-5
CASSQTGGGGNQPQHF
TGTGCCAGCAGCCAGACAGGGGGCGGGGGCAATCAGCCCCAGCATTTT
>NA|few|TRBV5-1|TRBJ2-7
CASSLAAGAFYEQYF
TGCGCCAGCAGCTTGGCGGCAGGGGCTTTCTACGAGCAGTACTTC
>NA|NA|TRBV7-9|TRBJ2-3
CASRTGDGPDTQYF
TGTGCCAGCAGGACCGGAGACGGCCCAGATACGCAGTATTTT
>TRBD1|NA|TRBV3-1/TRBV3-2|TRBJ2-2
CASSPIDRAGELFF
TGTGCCAGCAGCCCGATCGACAGGGCCGGGGAGCTGTTTTTT
>TRBD2|NA|TRBV7-2|TRBJ2-1
CASSLAVGLANEQFF
TGTGCCAGCAGCTTAGCGGTAGGACTAGCGAATGAGCAGTTCTTC
>NA|NA|TRBV5-1|TRBJ2-5
CASSLGGRGGETQYF
TGCGCCAGCAGCTTGGGAGGCAGGGGAGGGGAGACCCAGTACTTC
>TRBD2|NA|TRBV5-8|TRBJ2-2
CASSATGAGRTGELFF
TGTGCCAGCAGCGCAACTGGGGCCGGGAGGACCGGGGAGCTGTTTTTT
>TRBD2|NA|TRBV18|TRBJ2-3
CASSPSGRSPDTQYF
TGTGCCAGCTCACCTAGCGGGAGGTCCCCAGATACGCAGTATTTT
>NA|NA|TRBV6-5|TRBJ2-7
CASSYSTSTYEQYF
TGTGCCAGCAGTTACTCGACTTCGACCTACGAGCAGTACTTC
>TRBD2|once|TRBV4-1|TRBJ2-3
CASSQSAAGSSGSGRDTQYF
TGCGCCAGCAGCCAATCTGCGGCGGGTTCTAGCGGGAGTGGTAGAGATACGCAGTATTTT
>TRBD1|NA|TRBV5-4|TRBJ2-7
CASSTNRGPYEQYF
TGTGCCAGCAGCACCAACAGGGGCCCCTACGAGCAGTACTTC
>TRBD1|NA|TRBV18|TRBJ1-1
CASSRGQGNTEAFF
TGTGCCAGCTCACGTGGACAGGGGAACACTGAAGCTTTCTTT
>NA|NA|TRBV19|TRBJ2-1
CASSQLDPYNEQFF
TGTGCCAGTAGTCAACTAGACCCCTACAATGAGCAGTTCTTC
>NA|NA|TRBV7-2|TRBJ2-5
CASSPPRETQYF
TGTGCCAGCAGCCCCCCCAGAGAGACCCAGTACTTC
>NA|NA|TRBV10-2|TRBJ1-3
CASSELTSGGNTIYF
TGCGCCAGCAGTGAACTAACCTCCGGCGGGAACACCATATATTTT
>NA|NA|TRBV29-1|TRBJ2-2
CSVPSGVDTGELFF
TGCAGCGTACCGTCCGGGGTCGACACCGGGGAGCTGTTTTTT
>TRBD1|few|TRBV28|TRBJ1-5
CASSSPTGGVYQPQHF
TGTGCCAGCAGTTCACCAACAGGGGGCGTGTATCAGCCCCAGCATTTT
>NA|few|TRBV14|TRBJ2-7
CASSPLGSRGEQYF
TGTGCCAGCAGCCCACTGGGGAGCCGTGGCGAGCAGTACTTC
>NA|NA|TRBV2|TRBJ2-3
CASRELGGTDTQYF
TGTGCCAGCAGAGAGCTAGGGGGCACAGATACGCAGTATTTT
>NA|NA|TRBV11-2|TRBJ1-1
CASSLAYTEAFF
TGTGCCAGCAGCTTAGCGTACACTGAAGCTTTCTTT
>TRBD1|NA|TRBV7-2|TRBJ2-7
CASSPDRISSYEQYF
TGTGCCAGCAGTCCGGACAGGATAAGCTCCTACGAGCAGTACTTC
>NA|NA|TRBV5-1|TRBJ1-3
CASTPGASGNTIYF
TGCGCCTCCACTCCAGGGGCCTCTGGAAACACCATATATTTT
>NA|NA|TRBV7-6|TRBJ2-2
CASSREGQGTGELFF
TGTGCCAGCAGCCGAGAAGGGCAGGGAACCGGGGAGCTGTTTTTT
>TRBD1|NA|TRBV19|TRBJ1-1
CASSILGGQGATEAFF
TGTGCCAGTAGTATTCTTGGGGGGCAGGGGGCTACTGAAGCTTTCTTT
>NA|few|TRBV9|TRBJ2-5
CASSASVQETQYF
TGTGCCAGCAGCGCCTCCGTCCAAGAGACCCAGTACTTC
>NA|NA|TRBV28|TRBJ2-7
CASSHTIKEQYF
TGTGCCAGCAGTCACACCATTAAAGAGCAGTACTTC
>TRBD2|NA|TRBV19|TRBJ2-7
CASSISSGSYEQYF
TGTGCCAGTAGTATATCTAGCGGGTCCTACGAGCAGTACTTC
>TRBD1|NA|TRBV18|TRBJ1-3
CASSPITGAGNTIYF
TGTGCCAGCTCACCAATTACAGGGGCTGGAAACACCATATATTTT
>TRBD2|NA|TRBV29-1|TRBJ2-3
CSVVGTSGSGDTQYF
TGCAGCGTTGTGGGGACTAGCGGGAGTGGTGATACGCAGTATTTT
>NA|medium-sized|TRBV4-2|TRBJ1-5
CASSQGGSNQPQHF
TGTGCCAGCAGCCAGGGGGGGTCCAATCAGCCCCAGCATTTT
>NA|NA|TRBV28|TRBJ1-5
CASNSGESVSQPQHF
TGTGCCAGCAATTCGGGGGAGTCGGTCTCGCAGCCCCAGCATTTT
>TRBD2|NA|TRBV10-3|TRBJ2-7
CAISDRGLAGTPSPYEQYF
TGTGCCATCAGTGATCGAGGACTAGCGGGAACCCCTAGCCCCTACGAGCAGTACTTC
>NA|NA|TRBV4-1|TRBJ2-5
CASSQAFGISAETQYF
TGCGCCAGCAGCCAGGCTTTCGGGATATCGGCAGAGACCCAGTACTTC
>TRBD1|NA|TRBV5-4|TRBJ2-5
CASSKAGQGYAETQYF
TGTGCCAGCAGCAAGGCGGGACAGGGCTACGCAGAGACCCAGTACTTC
>TRBD2|NA|TRBV29-1|TRBJ2-5
CSVFLLTSGIQETQYF
TGCAGCGTTTTTCTACTGACTAGCGGGATCCAAGAGACCCAGTACTTC
>TRBD2|NA|TRBV14|TRBJ2-1
CASSLIYGWGGAYNEQFF
TGTGCCAGCAGCCTTATTTACGGCTGGGGAGGGGCCTACAATGAGCAGTTCTTC
>NA|NA|TRBV6-6|TRBJ1-1
CASSFRAMNEAFF
TGTGCCAGCAGTTTCAGGGCTATGAATGAAGCTTTCTTT
>NA|few|TRBV3-1/TRBV3-2|TRBJ1-5
CASSQDFTGSNQPQHF
TGTGCCAGCAGCCAAGATTTTACGGGGAGCAATCAGCCCCAGCATTTT
>TRBD1|NA|TRBV24-1|TRBJ2-3
CATSGPGGVIDTQYF
TGTGCCACCAGTGGTCCAGGGGGCGTGATAGATACGCAGTATTTT
>TRBD1|NA|TRBV28|TRBJ1-3
CASEGQRNTIYF
TGTGCCAGCGAGGGACAGAGAAACACCATATATTTT
>TRBD1|NA|TRBV18|TRBJ2-7
CASSPGQNYEQYF
TGTGCCAGCTCACCGGGACAGAACTACGAGCAGTACTTC
>TRBD2|NA|TRBV7-2|TRBJ2-5
CASSSRAGVETQYF
TGTGCCAGCAGCTCAAGGGCGGGAGTGGAGACCCAGTACTTC
>NA|few|TRBV3-1/TRBV3-2|TRBJ1-6
CASSQQGSSPLHF
TGTGCCAGCAGCCAGCAGGGTAGTTCACCCCTCCACTTT
>NA|NA|TRBV7-9|TRBJ2-1
CASSQSGDRGQFF
TGTGCCAGCAGCCAATCGGGGGATAGGGGGCAGTTCTTC